These 27 T cell receptor beta chains share one sample of origin, sequenced in a study of blood T cell repertoires in COVID-19. Assay used: immunoSEQ multiplex PCR; TCRdb lists only in-frame clones, some missing. The data show a few hundred thousand clones, with about 82% seen just once and more than 2% held by the top ten. The specimen was peripheral blood. Every receptor here comes from a woman in her seventies with COVID-19, enrolled during active disease.

This clone was observed once. The V call is TRBV15, the J call TRBJ2-2; no reliable D call. V was pared by 0 bases and J by 3 bases, with 8 bases between. Germline V gene data show CDR1 as LNHNV and CDR2 as YYDKDF (reference sequence). The CDR3 loop spans 15 amino acids. The CDR3 sequence is CATSRDPADTGELFF. The CDR3, as DNA: TGTGCCACCAGCAGAGACCCGGCGGACACCGGGGAGCTGTTTTTT.

The chain uses TRBV19 and TRBJ2-5; no clear D. Germline CDR1 LNHDA, CDR2 SQIVND (reference sequence). V gave up 4 bases and J gave up 1 base, with 4 bases separating them. CDR3 length: 12 residues. This chain's CDR3 is CASSRAQETQYF. The CDR3 bases are TGTGCCAGTAGTAGGGCCCAAGAGACCCAGTACTTC.

The rearrangement uses TRBV19 and TRBJ1-1, with no clear D. Germline V gives CDR1 LNHDA, CDR2 SQIVND (reference sequence). The germline V and J ends were trimmed by 5 bases and 6 bases, with 16 bases remaining between them. The CDR3 runs 14 residues. This chain's CDR3 is CASSPNGGSAEAFF. As DNA, the CDR3 is TGTGCCAGTAGTCCTAACGGAGGAAGCGCTGAAGCTTTCTTT.

V and J are TRBV27 and TRBJ1-2; 10 nucleotides agree with TRBD1. The CDR3 loop spans 15 amino acids. CDR1 and CDR2 from the germline V gene are MNHEY and SMNVEV (reference sequence). With 2 bases clipped from V and 3 bases from J, the junction kept 3 bases outside the gene matches. Here the CDR3 reads CASSLLGQGYYGYTF. The CDR3 DNA is TGTGCCAGCAGTTTACTGGGACAGGGGTACTATGGCTACACCTTC.

The gene calls are TRBV9 and TRBJ1-1; TRBD1 might be the D (5 bases). The CDR3 has 15 residues. Trimming left V 0 bases short and J 4 bases short, with 13 bases between. Germline V lookup: CDR1 SGDLS, CDR2 YYNGEE. CDR3 protein: CASSVGQGPGTEAFF. In nucleotides, the CDR3 is TGTGCCAGCAGCGTAGGGCAGGGCCCCGGCACTGAAGCTTTCTTT.

A single count supports this clone. The J gene is TRBJ2-7, the V gene TRBV9; D might be TRBD1 (6 bases). Germline CDR1 and CDR2: SGDLS and YYNGEE. V was clipped by 4 bases and J by 5 bases, with 13 bases between them. This CDR3 has 13 amino acids. The CDR3 here is CASSLGHVDEQYF. CDR3 coding DNA: TGTGCCAGCAGCTTGGGACACGTCGACGAGCAGTACTTC.

The sample holds one count of this clone. The V call is TRBV9, the J call TRBJ2-7, with TRBD1 matching over 7 bases. With V trimmed by 5 bases and J by 5 bases, 13 bases remained unmatched. Germline CDR1 reads SGDLS; CDR2 reads YYNGEE. The CDR3 contains 15 residues. The CDR3 nucleotides read TGTGCCAGCAGTGAACAGGGGCTTAAGGGGGACGAGCAGTACTTC. The encoded protein is CASSEQGLKGDEQYF. The full variable domain, completed using reference TRBV9 and TRBJ2-7, is DSGVTQTPKHLITATGQRVTLRCSPRSGDLSVYWYQQSLDQGLQFLIQYYNGEERAKGNILERFSAQQFPDLHSELNLSSLELGDSALYFCASSEQGLKGDEQYFGPGTRLTVT.

J is TRBJ1-4 and V is TRBV18; D gene unclear. The germline V gene encodes CDR1 KGHSH and CDR2 LQKENI. The CDR3 runs to 15 residues. Between the trimmed V and J ends, which lost 3 bases and 0 bases, there was a span of 8 bases. The CDR3 region has the DNA TGTGCCAGCTCACCGGGAGACGCAACTAATGAAAAACTGTTTTTT. Its translation: CASSPGDATNEKLFF.

The chain recombines TRBV2 with TRBJ1-6, with no clear D. The CDR3 has 15 amino acids. Trimming cost V 5 bases and J 0 bases, with 8 bases left between them. Germline-derived CDR1 and CDR2 are SNHLY and FYNNEI. DNA of the CDR3: TGTGCCAGCAGTCTAATTACCTCCTATAATTCACCCCTCCACTTT. Protein sequence: CASSLITSYNSPLHF. The whole variable domain, filled in from reference TRBV2 and TRBJ1-6, reads EPEVTQTPSHQVTQMGQEVILRCVPISNHLYFYWYRQILGQKVEFLVSFYNNEISEKSEIFDDQFSVERPDGSNFTLKIRSTKLEDSAMYFCASSLITSYNSPLHFGNGTRLTVT.

V usage is TRBV11-3 and J usage is TRBJ2-1, with 13 bases identical to TRBD2. The CDR3 has 14 amino acids. With 5 bases clipped from V and 7 bases from J, the junction kept 2 bases outside the gene matches. Per germline, CDR1 SGHNT and CDR2 YENEEA. The chain's CDR3 is CASSGTSGANEQFF. As DNA, the CDR3 is TGTGCCAGCAGCGGGACTAGCGGGGCGAATGAGCAGTTCTTC.

This rearrangement joins TRBV30 to TRBJ2-1, with TRBD1 as a possible D gene (5 bases). Looked up from germline, CDR1 is GTSNPN and CDR2 is SVGIG (reference sequence). V lost 5 bases and J lost 5, with 13 bases in between. The CDR3 length is 13 residues. CDR3 residues: CAWDDSLHNEQFF. As DNA, the CDR3 is TGTGCCTGGGATGACAGTTTACACAATGAGCAGTTCTTC.

This clone has just one count. The rearrangement links TRBV11-3 to TRBJ1-2; 9 bases map to TRBD1. Trimming cost V 5 bases and J 3 bases; bases outside gene matches: 10. The CDR3 is made up of 16 amino acids. The germline V gene has CDR1 SGHNT and CDR2 YENEEA. The CDR3 reads CASSPNWGDRDYGYTF. CDR3 DNA: TGTGCCAGCAGCCCCAATTGGGGGGACAGGGACTATGGCTACACCTTC.

The CDR3 here is CASSIQGAINQPQHF. In nucleotides, the CDR3 is TGTGCCAGTAGCATTCAGGGGGCGATCAATCAGCCCCAGCATTTT. The chain is built from TRBV19 and TRBJ1-5, with 8 bases that match TRBD1. V lost 6 bases to trimming and J lost 3 bases; unmatched junction nucleotides: 7. The germline V gene encodes CDR1 LNHDA and CDR2 SQIVND (reference sequence). The CDR3 loop spans 15 amino acids.

This clone was counted a single time. The chain joins TRBV5-1 to TRBJ2-7, with 15 bases lining up with TRBD2. Trimming at V came to 2 bases and at J to 0 bases, leaving 6 bases not matched to a gene. The length of the CDR3 is 18 residues. Germline V gene data show CDR1 as SGHRS and CDR2 as YFSETQ. As DNA, the CDR3 is TGCGCCAGCAGCTTATCGGGACTAGCGGGGGGCGGCTCCTACGAGCAGTACTTC. Amino acid sequence: CASSLSGLAGGGSYEQYF.

The J gene is TRBJ1-1, the V gene TRBV4-2; a possible D gene is TRBD1 (6 bases). The V end lost 6 bases, the J end lost 2 bases, and 19 bases lay between the germline ends. The CDR3 has 16 residues. Germline CDR1 LGHNA, CDR2 YNFKEQ. The CDR3 bases are TGTGCCAGCAGAAGGATGGGGGCTCGAATAAACACTGAAGCTTTCTTT. It translates to CASRRMGARINTEAFF.

The V call is TRBV11-2, the J call TRBJ1-2; a possible D gene is TRBD1 (6 bases). Germline V lookup: CDR1 SGHAT, CDR2 FQNNGV. CDR3 length: 14 residues. Trimming stripped 5 bases from V and 0 bases from J, with 10 bases between. CDR3 amino acids: CASSPRTANYGYTF. The CDR3 region has the DNA TGTGCCAGCAGCCCGAGGACAGCTAACTATGGCTACACCTTC.

This chain joins TRBV12-1 and TRBJ2-3; the D call in the table, TRBD2, was not verified against the DNA. TRBV12-1 is an annotated pseudogene. The CDR3 is made up of 18 amino acids. This chain's CDR3 is CVTDSWREAPADTDTQYF. In DNA form, the CDR3 reads TGTGTGACTGACTCCTGGCGGGAGGCCCCTGCTGACACAGATACGCAGTATTTT.

This clone is a singleton in its sample. The rearrangement uses TRBV5-1 and TRBJ1-2, with TRBD1 matching over 7 bases. V was pared by 3 bases and J by 0 bases, with 5 bases of the junction left unmatched. The CDR3 loop spans 15 amino acids. CDR1 and CDR2 (germline): SGHRS, YFSETQ. CDR3 DNA: TGCGCCAGCAGCTGGGGACAGAGCTCTAACTATGGCTACACCTTC. The encoded protein is CASSWGQSSNYGYTF.

This clone has at least ten counts. The chain combines TRBV5-6 with TRBJ2-6, with TRBD1 identical over 10 bases. The length of the CDR3 is 17 residues. Per germline, CDR1 SGHDT and CDR2 YYEEEE. The trim removed 2 bases at V and 0 bases at J, leaving 2 bases unmatched. CDR3 nucleotides: TGTGCCAGCAGCTTTGGGACAGGGGCCTCTGGGGCCAACGTCCTGACTTTC. Translated: CASSFGTGASGANVLTF.

This clone was observed a handful of times. The chain is built from TRBV5-1 and TRBJ2-7; TRBD1 agrees at 8 bases. Losses at the gene ends were 3 bases for V and 11 bases for J; bases not matched to a gene: 13. CDR3 length equals 14 residues. The germline gives CDR1 SGHRS, CDR2 YFSETQ. For the CDR3, the DNA is TGCGCCAGCAGCTCCCCCGGGACAGGTATAGGGGAGTACTTC. This encodes CASSSPGTGIGEYF.

The chain links TRBV5-4 to TRBJ2-1, with 8 bases lining up with TRBD1. Germline CDR1 is SGHNT and CDR2 is YYREEE (reference sequence). This CDR3 contains 15 residues. J gave up 3 bases and V 6 bases, and 8 bases lay outside the gene matches. The CDR3 coding sequence is TGTGCCAGCACCCCGAACGGACAGGGCTACAATGAGCAGTTCTTC. Amino acid sequence: CASTPNGQGYNEQFF.

This clone was detected only once. This chain uses TRBV6-5 with TRBJ2-1; D might be TRBD2 (6 bases). This CDR3 contains 15 residues. Trimming removed 6 bases at V and 1 base at J, with 13 bases between. In germline, CDR1 is MNHEY, CDR2 SVGAGI. CDR3 nucleotide sequence: TGTGCCAGCAGATCGCTCGGGGGATCCTACAATGAGCAGTTCTTC. This gives the protein CASRSLGGSYNEQFF.

This chain uses TRBV2 with TRBJ2-1; 9 bases are a match to TRBD1. CDR3 length equals 18 residues. The germline CDR1 and CDR2 sequences are SNHLY and FYNNEI. Trimming removed 6 bases from V and 4 bases from J; junction bases left unmatched: 16. For the CDR3, the DNA is TGTGCCAGCAGGGCGGGACAGGGTGTCCCCGGAAAATACAATGAGCAGTTCTTC. Residues: CASRAGQGVPGKYNEQFF.

This clone is a singleton in its sample. Other DNA sequences in the sample encode the same CDR3. The rearrangement joins TRBV6-2 or TRBV6-3 to TRBJ1-2; the D gene is possibly TRBD1 (5 bases). The CDR3 spans 13 residues. From germline, CDR1 is MNHEY and CDR2 SVGEGT. Trimming took 3 bases from V and 6 from J, leaving 11 bases between them. CDR3 protein: CASSYRGSHGYTF. In nucleotides, the CDR3 is TGTGCCAGCAGTTATCGGGGGTCACATGGCTACACCTTC.

This clone was detected once. This chain connects TRBV18 to TRBJ2-1; 12 bases agree with TRBD1. Germline trimming cut 3 bases from V and 8 bases from J; bases unmatched to any gene: 14. Looked up from germline, CDR1 is KGHSH and CDR2 is LQKENI. The CDR3 length is 18 residues. The CDR3 region is CASSPKLGTGGPRHEQFF. As DNA, the CDR3 is TGTGCCAGCTCACCTAAATTGGGGACAGGGGGCCCCAGACATGAGCAGTTCTTC.

This clone was observed a few times. The CDR3 is CASSYQGAGATEAFF. In DNA form, the CDR3 reads TGTGCCAGCAGTTACCAGGGGGCGGGGGCCACTGAAGCTTTCTTT. The V gene is TRBV6-2 or TRBV6-3, the J gene TRBJ1-1; 8 bases line up with TRBD1. Germline V gene data show CDR1 as MNHEY and CDR2 as SVGEGT. V shed 2 bases, J shed 4 bases, and the junction held 6 bases outside the gene matches. The CDR3 is 15 amino acids.

This clone came up a few times. CDR3 loop: CAWEEVPGSPLHF. The CDR3, as DNA: TGTGCCTGGGAGGAGGTCCCGGGGTCACCCCTCCACTTT. This chain joins TRBV30 and TRBJ1-6; no firm D call. CDR3 length: 13 residues. Germline V gene sequence: CDR1 GTSNPN, CDR2 SVGIG (reference sequence). Deletions cut 5 bases from V and 10 bases from J, with 15 bases between.